Presented here are 10 T cell receptor beta chains from one specimen sequenced in a study of T cell responses to AZD1222 COVID-19 vaccine. Clones were sequenced by immunoSEQ multiplex PCR, and TCRdb holds only the in-frame ones, with some missing. This sample has about 110,000 clones, with around 90% found just once. The source was peripheral blood, collected 28 days after the second AZD1222 dose. The source is an adult who received the AZD1222 COVID-19 vaccine.

This chain connects TRBV5-1 to TRBJ1-6; D gene ambiguous. With 1 base removed from V and 6 bases from J, the gap between germline ends came to 11 bases. The CDR3 totals 15 residues. The germline CDR1 and CDR2 sequences are SGHRS and YFSETQ. CDR3 amino acids: CASSLMGVLNSPLHF. The CDR3, as DNA: TGCGCCAGCAGCTTGATGGGAGTCCTTAATTCACCCCTCCACTTT.

The chain employs TRBV3-1 (or the pseudogene TRBV3-2) and TRBJ1-4; D call uncertain. Trimming left V 2 bases short and J 5 bases short, with 6 bases between. This CDR3 comprises 13 residues. Germline assignment: CDR1 LGHDT and CDR2 YNNKEL (reference sequence). CDR3 in DNA: TGTGCCAGCAGCCAACTGGGGAATGAAAAACTGTTTTTT. Protein product: CASSQLGNEKLFF.

CDR3 DNA sequence: TGTGCCAGCAGCACTACAGGTTACGAGCAGTACTTC. Protein: CASSTTGYEQYF. The chain is built from TRBV2 and TRBJ2-7; D perhaps matches TRBD1 (5 bases). The V and J ends lost 6 bases and 4 bases respectively, with 10 bases between them. The germline V gene has CDR1 SNHLY and CDR2 FYNNEI. The CDR3 spans 12 residues.

This chain uses TRBV28 with TRBJ2-7; 9 bases line up with TRBD1. After removal of 4 bases from V and 2 bases from J, the junction contained 6 bases not matched to a gene. CDR1 is MDHEN and CDR2 is SYDVKM in the germline V gene. The CDR3 is made up of 15 amino acids. This CDR3 is CASSSPGQGPYEQYF. CDR3 in DNA: TGTGCCAGCAGTTCTCCGGGACAGGGACCCTACGAGCAGTACTTC. Combining the CDR3 with reference TRBV28 and TRBJ2-7 gives the whole variable domain DVKVTQSSRYLVKRTGEKVFLECVQDMDHENMFWYRQDPGLGLRLIYFSYDVKMKEKGDIPEGYSVSREKKERFSLILESASTNQTSMYLCASSSPGQGPYEQYFGPGTRLTVT.

V gene TRBV6-5 combines with J gene TRBJ2-1; TRBD2 matches 12 bases. The CDR3 has 13 amino acids. Germline V CDR1 and CDR2: MNHEY, SVGAGI. The ends lost 4 bases at V and 12 bases at J; junction bases unmatched: 4. The DNA for the CDR3 is TGTGCCAGCAGTTCGACTAGCGGGAGTGGGCAGTTCTTC. Its translation: CASSSTSGSGQFF.

V usage is TRBV9 and J usage is TRBJ1-6; possible D gene TRBD1, 6 bases. The CDR3 is 16 amino acids. Germline-derived CDR1 and CDR2 are SGDLS and YYNGEE. Trimming took off 1 base at V and 8 bases at J, with 16 bases between the two ends. CDR3 loop: CASSVTSGAVDSPLHF. CDR3 nucleotides: TGTGCCAGCAGCGTAACGTCGGGGGCGGTGGATTCACCCCTCCACTTT.

V is TRBV5-1 and J is TRBJ2-3, with a possible D match to TRBD2 (6 bases). The CDR3 has 15 residues. Germline V gene sequence: CDR1 SGHRS, CDR2 YFSETQ. V lost 6 bases and J lost 6, with 20 bases in between. The CDR3 DNA reads TGCGCCAGCACTAGGATGCCGGACTACTACGATACGCAGTATTTT. The encoded protein is CASTRMPDYYDTQYF.

The chain joins TRBV5-1 to TRBJ2-7; D ambiguous. Trimming shortened V by 4 bases and J by 3 bases, and 14 bases separated the two germline ends. The CDR3 is 14 amino acids. From germline, CDR1 is SGHRS and CDR2 YFSETQ. As DNA, the CDR3 is TGCGCCAGCAGCCCTTCGTGGGCCAACTACGAGCAGTACTTC. It specifies CASSPSWANYEQYF.

The genes are TRBV12-3 or TRBV12-4 and TRBJ1-3; D call uncertain. CDR3 size: 13 residues. Deletions cut 11 bases from V and 4 bases from J, with 15 bases between. Written as DNA, the CDR3 is TGTGCCTATAGGAGGACGGGAGGAAACACCATATATTTT. Encoded protein: CAYRRTGGNTIYF.

The chain is built from TRBV3-1 (or the pseudogene TRBV3-2) and TRBJ2-5, with D perhaps matching TRBD2 (6 bases). Trimming took off 4 bases at V and 0 bases at J, with 9 bases between the two ends. This CDR3 spans 14 amino acids. In germline, CDR1 is LGHDT, CDR2 YNNKEL (reference sequence). The CDR3 region has the DNA TGTGCCAGCAGCCGGTGGGGGGACCAAGAGACCCAGTACTTC. Translating it yields CASSRWGDQETQYF.